The present T cell receptor beta chain was sequenced within a study of T cells after posttransplantation cyclophosphamide. Cyclophosphamide on days +3 and +4 followed busulfan-fludarabine conditioning and a marrow graft. Produced via immunoSEQ multiplex PCR; TCRdb's table is partial and in-frame only. The sample lists around 5,000 clones, 1.5% to 2% occurring once. Unmatched junction bases numbered 8, after V lost 4 bases and J lost 3 bases. CDR3 length: 15 residues. In germline, CDR1 is LNHNV, CDR2 YYDKDF (reference sequence). The starting material was PBMCs, obtained approximately 35 weeks after a stem cell transplant with posttransplant cyclophosphamide. The J gene is TRBJ2-7, the V gene TRBV15, with 8 bases that match TRBD1. The sequence came from a male patient between 25 and 39 years old who received an allogeneic stem cell transplant from a related donor, was CMV-positive, and had no GVHD. Some T cells could come from the graft donor. CDR3 amino acids: CATSTRTGWGYEQYF. The CDR3 DNA sequence: TGTGCCACCAGCACTCGGACAGGGTGGGGCTACGAGCAGTACTTC.